The 16 T cell receptor beta chains presented below share a single source sample, sequenced in a study of blood T cell repertoires in COVID-19. Clones were read by immunoSEQ multiplex PCR, and TCRdb kept only the in-frame ones, dropping some. The repertoire holds fewer than 250,000 clones, with around 86% as singletons. Sequences were obtained from PBMCs or T cells enriched from blood (not recorded which). Receptor source: a man aged 25-40 years in a cohort exposed to, infected with or recovered from COVID-19 (not recorded which).

This chain links TRBV25-1 with TRBJ1-1; TRBD1 matches 11 bases. Germline assignment: CDR1 MGHDK and CDR2 SYGVNS. The CDR3 covers 15 residues. Unmatched junction bases numbered 11, after V lost 7 bases and J lost 7 bases. The CDR3 bases are TGTGCCAGCACCTCCCTGGACAGGGGGCTATTTGAAGCTTTCTTT. Amino acid sequence: CASTSLDRGLFEAFF.

This chain uses TRBV11-2 with TRBJ1-5; TRBD1 is a possible D gene (5 bases). The germline gives CDR1 SGHAT, CDR2 FQNNGV. V was shortened by 2 bases and J by 5 bases, with 13 bases between the two germline ends. This CDR3 has 15 residues. In nucleotides, the CDR3 is TGTGCCAGCAGCTTACACTTAGCGGGGCATCAGCCCCAGCATTTT. It yields the protein CASSLHLAGHQPQHF.

This rearrangement joins TRBV3-1 (or the pseudogene TRBV3-2) to TRBJ1-6; no definite D call. The V end lost 5 bases, the J end lost 0 bases, and 11 bases lay between the germline ends. CDR3 length: 16 residues. Germline V lookup: CDR1 LGHDT, CDR2 YNNKEL (reference sequence). CDR3 region: CASSTHVSSYNSPLHF. The CDR3 DNA reads TGTGCCAGCAGCACCCACGTGAGCTCCTATAATTCACCCCTCCACTTT.

The V gene is TRBV28, the J gene TRBJ2-3; D remains ambiguous. The CDR3 has 14 residues. V was clipped by 4 bases and J by 0 bases, with 8 bases between them. The V gene's germline CDR1 is MDHEN and CDR2 SYDVKM. The CDR3 reads CASSSPPSTDTQYF. The DNA for the CDR3 is TGTGCCAGCAGTTCTCCCCCGAGCACAGATACGCAGTATTTT.

This chain joins TRBV6-2 or TRBV6-3 and TRBJ2-7; 10 nucleotides line up with TRBD2. This CDR3 has 19 amino acids. Trimming removed 0 bases from V and 5 bases from J; junction bases left unmatched: 16. Germline CDR1 reads MNHEY; CDR2 reads SVGEGT. CDR3 nucleotide sequence: TGTGCCAGCAGTTACTCTTTAATTACGCTAGCGGGAGACGGGGACGAGCAGTACTTC. Amino acid sequence: CASSYSLITLAGDGDEQYF.

J is TRBJ2-1 and V is TRBV3-1 (or the pseudogene TRBV3-2), with 10 bases that match TRBD2. This CDR3 is built from 17 residues. V was clipped by 1 base and J by 3 bases; unmatched bases: 6. Per the germline V gene, CDR1 is LGHDT and CDR2 is YNNKEL (reference sequence). CDR3 loop: CASSQVSSGRGYNEQFF. The DNA for the CDR3 is TGTGCCAGCAGCCAAGTCTCTAGCGGGAGAGGCTACAATGAGCAGTTCTTC.

The V and J genes are TRBV27 and TRBJ1-2; the match to TRBD1 covers 9 bases. Per the germline V gene, CDR1 is MNHEY and CDR2 is SMNVEV (reference sequence). The CDR3 sequence is 16 residues long. With 6 bases clipped from V and 4 bases from J, the junction kept 12 bases outside the gene matches. The CDR3 loop reads CASSQKGTGRTYGYTF. CDR3 in DNA: TGTGCCAGCAGCCAAAAAGGGACAGGGAGGACCTATGGCTACACCTTC.

In its sample, this clone was seen once. V gene TRBV27 combines with J gene TRBJ2-7, with TRBD1 as a possible D gene (5 bases). Germline V gene data show CDR1 as MNHEY and CDR2 as SMNVEV (reference sequence). Trimming took off 6 bases at V and 0 bases at J, with 24 bases between the two ends. The CDR3 consists of 18 residues. The CDR3 DNA follows: TGTGCCAGCAGCCCCAACAAAATATCAGGGTGGGCCTCCTACGAGCAGTACTTC. Protein product: CASSPNKISGWASYEQYF.

The chain has TRBV6-5 and TRBJ1-5; 9 nucleotides agree with TRBD1. Germline V CDR1 and CDR2: MNHEY, SVGAGI. This CDR3 is 15 amino acids long. Unmatched junction bases numbered 5, after V lost 6 bases and J lost 2 bases. The CDR3 sequence: CASSVDRGGNQPQHF. The CDR3 bases are TGTGCCAGCAGCGTGGACAGGGGAGGCAATCAGCCCCAGCATTTT.

This clone occurred once. The chain has TRBV27 and TRBJ2-1; 12 bases line up with TRBD2. V dropped 0 bases and J dropped 9; count of bases not matched to a gene: 12. Germline V gene data show CDR1 as MNHEY and CDR2 as SMNVEV (reference sequence). This CDR3 has 18 amino acids. CDR3 in amino acids: CASSLSTSGRGTRTEQFF. The CDR3 DNA reads TGTGCCAGCAGTTTATCGACTAGCGGGAGAGGGACCAGGACTGAGCAGTTCTTC.

This clone was counted once. The V gene is TRBV3-1 (or the pseudogene TRBV3-2), the J gene TRBJ1-2; TRBD1 matches 9 bases. CDR3 length: 15 residues. Germline-derived CDR1 and CDR2 are LGHDT and YNNKEL (reference sequence). V shed 2 bases, J shed 3 bases, and the junction held 4 bases outside the gene matches. The CDR3 loop reads CASSQWDRVDYGYTF. CDR3 coding DNA: TGTGCCAGCAGCCAATGGGACAGGGTCGACTATGGCTACACCTTC.

The gene calls are TRBV5-5 and TRBJ2-1; D perhaps matches TRBD1 (6 bases). Trimming left V 1 base short and J 8 bases short, with 16 bases between. Germline lookup yields CDR1 SGHKS and CDR2 YYEKEE (reference sequence). This CDR3 is built from 15 residues. The CDR3 DNA is TGTGCCAGCAGCTTGCAGGACAGTCCGGGCGATGAGCAGTTCTTC. Its protein product is CASSLQDSPGDEQFF.

The chain couples TRBV30 to TRBJ1-2; 9 bases line up with TRBD1. V shed 2 bases, J shed 8 bases, and the junction held 24 bases outside the gene matches. CDR3 length: 19 residues. The germline gives CDR1 GTSNPN, CDR2 SVGIG (reference sequence). The CDR3 DNA is TGTGCCTGGAGTCCCACTTCGTCCCGGGACAGGGTGTTCGAGAGGGGCTACACCTTC. This translates into CAWSPTSSRDRVFERGYTF. The full variable domain, with the rest looked up from reference TRBV30 and TRBJ1-2, is SQTIHQWPATLVQPVGSPLSLECTVEGTSNPNLYWYRQAAGRGLQLLFYSVGIGQISSEVPQNLSASRPQDRQFILSSKKLLLSDSGFYLCAWSPTSSRDRVFERGYTFGSGTRLTVV.

The chain employs TRBV5-8 and TRBJ2-2, with 11 bases lining up with TRBD1. The germline V gene has CDR1 SGHTS and CDR2 YDEGEE. J was trimmed by 4 bases and V by 5 bases; bases with no gene match: 7. The CDR3 loop spans 16 amino acids. The CDR3 spells CASRQDRGPGTGELFF. The CDR3 DNA is TGTGCCAGCAGACAGGACAGGGGGCCGGGCACCGGGGAGCTGTTTTTT.

This clone was counted between two and nine times. The chain carries TRBV27 and TRBJ2-1; no definite D call. Germline CDR1 and CDR2: MNHEY and SMNVEV (reference sequence). With 3 bases removed from V and 1 base from J, the gap between germline ends came to 10 bases. CDR3 size: 15 residues. DNA for the CDR3: TGTGCCAGCAGTTTGATGTCCAGGTCCTACAATGAGCAGTTCTTC. Translated, it gives CASSLMSRSYNEQFF.

There are a few counts of this clone. The chain uses TRBV5-1 and TRBJ2-1; possibly TRBD2 for D (6 bases). Trimming removed 2 bases from V and 12 bases from J, with 15 bases in between. CDR3 length: 13 amino acids. Germline CDR1 is SGHRS and CDR2 is YFSETQ. The CDR3 nucleotides read TGCGCCAGCAGCTTAGACCTTCTCGGGGGGCAGTTCTTC. Amino acid sequence: CASSLDLLGGQFF.